Here is one T cell receptor beta chain with its context. The antigen is unknown. These data originate in a study of OX40 agonist ivuxolimab in advanced cancers. Libraries were prepared by immunoSEQ multiplex PCR; TCRdb keeps only in-frame clonotypes and omits some of them. Of 65,000 to 85,000 clones listed, 70% to 90% are singletons. Findings of the study overall: At 0.1 to 3.0 mg/kg, CD4+ and CD8+ blood T cells expanded clonally by week 6. In CD8+ T cells, expanded clones were on average more numerous than in CD4+.

Germline V gene sequence: CDR1 SGHRS, CDR2 YFSETQ. This CDR3 is 13 amino acids long. Trimming stripped 6 bases from V and 0 bases from J, with 10 bases between. This specimen was CD4+ or CD8+ T cells sorted from blood, taken in a trial of the OX40 agonist ivuxolimab. This TCR was sampled from an adult with an advanced solid tumor such as melanoma, head and neck, liver or kidney cancer. The chain links TRBV5-1 to TRBJ2-7; the D is unclear. CDR3: CASKEPHSYEQYF. CDR3 bases: TGCGCCAGCAAAGAGCCCCACTCCTACGAGCAGTACTTC.